Listed below are T cell receptor beta chains from one sample, sequenced in a study of blood T cell repertoires in COVID-19. Data came from immunoSEQ multiplex PCR; TCRdb stores just in-frame clones and leaves some out. The table includes some 250,000 clones, approximately 83% detected once. Sequences were obtained from peripheral blood. These TCRs come from a woman under 40 who had recovered from COVID-19. Each CDR3 is given with its conserved first and last residue. Each record gives: J gene, V gene, CDR3 protein.

>TRBJ2-1|TRBV18
CASSPQRQAEEQFF
>TRBJ2-7|TRBV19
CASRGVVTGGYEQYF
>TRBJ2-3|TRBV19
CASSPSTSGGAMNTQYF
>TRBJ1-2|TRBV19
CASMIWGQGPVNYGYTF
>TRBJ1-4|TRBV7-9
CASSPPGSRGGKLFF
>TRBJ1-4|TRBV7-8
CASSSPTTGWKEKLFF
>TRBJ2-7|TRBV30
CAWRPPGGPYEQYF
>TRBJ1-2|TRBV19
CASSIRQGSFEWDGYTF
>TRBJ2-5|TRBV3-1/TRBV3-2
CASSRGLENWEETQYF
>TRBJ1-1|TRBV19
CASSREGQTTEAFF
>TRBJ2-5|TRBV9
CASSATSLETQYF
>TRBJ1-1|TRBV9
CASSAGQDTEAFF
>TRBJ1-1|TRBV6-5
CASSGGQLNTEAFF
>TRBJ1-5|TRBV19
CASSIGRMDAGYTAQHF
>TRBJ1-3|TRBV5-6
CASSFLVGTGGERNTIYF
>TRBJ2-3|TRBV7-8
CASSLGPAGATDTQYF
>TRBJ2-2|TRBV27
CATTTGLGTGELFF
>TRBJ2-3|TRBV4-3
CASSFGSTQYF
>TRBJ2-3|TRBV7-3
CASSLAGGPTDTQYF